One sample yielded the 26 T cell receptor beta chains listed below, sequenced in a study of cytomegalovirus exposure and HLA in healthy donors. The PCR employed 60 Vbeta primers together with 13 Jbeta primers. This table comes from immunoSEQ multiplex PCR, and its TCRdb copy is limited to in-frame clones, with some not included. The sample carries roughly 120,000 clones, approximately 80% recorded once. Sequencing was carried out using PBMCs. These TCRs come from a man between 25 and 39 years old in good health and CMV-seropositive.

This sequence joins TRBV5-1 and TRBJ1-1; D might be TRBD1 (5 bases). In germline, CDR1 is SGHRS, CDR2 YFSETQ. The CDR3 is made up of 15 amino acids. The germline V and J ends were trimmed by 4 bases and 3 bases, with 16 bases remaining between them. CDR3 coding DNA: TGCGCCAGCAGCGGATGGACCTTGGGGCACACTGAAGCTTTCTTT. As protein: CASSGWTLGHTEAFF.

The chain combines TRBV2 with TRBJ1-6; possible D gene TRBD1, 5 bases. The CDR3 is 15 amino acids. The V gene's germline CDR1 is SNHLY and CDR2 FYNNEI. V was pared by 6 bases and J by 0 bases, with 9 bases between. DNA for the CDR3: TGTGCCAGCAGCAGACAGAGCTCCTATAATTCACCCCTCCACTTT. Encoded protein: CASSRQSSYNSPLHF.

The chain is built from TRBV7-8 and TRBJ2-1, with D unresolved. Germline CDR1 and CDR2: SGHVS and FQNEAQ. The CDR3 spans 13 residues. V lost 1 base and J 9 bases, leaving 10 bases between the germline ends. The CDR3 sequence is CASSLVLRFEQFF. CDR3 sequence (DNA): TGTGCCAGCAGCTTAGTCTTGAGGTTTGAGCAGTTCTTC.

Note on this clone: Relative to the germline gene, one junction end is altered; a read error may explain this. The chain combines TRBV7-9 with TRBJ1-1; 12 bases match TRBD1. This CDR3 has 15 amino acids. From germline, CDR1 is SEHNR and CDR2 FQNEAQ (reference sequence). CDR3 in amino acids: CSSSLRGQGAGEAFF. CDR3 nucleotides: TGTTCCAGCAGCTTAAGGGGACAGGGGGCCGGTGAAGCTTTCTTT.

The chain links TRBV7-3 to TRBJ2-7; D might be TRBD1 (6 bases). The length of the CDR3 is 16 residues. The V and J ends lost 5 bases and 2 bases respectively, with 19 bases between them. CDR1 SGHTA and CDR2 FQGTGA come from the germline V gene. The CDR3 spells CASSQLGGAAPYEQYF. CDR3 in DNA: TGTGCCAGCAGCCAATTAGGGGGAGCGGCACCCTACGAGCAGTACTTC.

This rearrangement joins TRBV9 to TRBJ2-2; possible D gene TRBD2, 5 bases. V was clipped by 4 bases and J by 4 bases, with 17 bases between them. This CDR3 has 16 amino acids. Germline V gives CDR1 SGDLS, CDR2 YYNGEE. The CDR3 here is CASSLRAEPVTGELFF. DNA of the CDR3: TGTGCCAGCAGCTTAAGAGCGGAGCCGGTCACCGGGGAGCTGTTTTTT.

The chain's CDR3 is CASSTFERGGGTDTQYF. In DNA, the CDR3 is TGCGCCAGCAGCACATTCGAGCGGGGGGGAGGCACAGATACGCAGTATTTT. The chain uses TRBV4-1 and TRBJ2-3, with 10 bases aligning to TRBD2. Germline V gives CDR1 MGHRA, CDR2 YSYEKL. V shed 5 bases, J shed 1 base, and the junction held 9 bases outside the gene matches. The CDR3 sequence is 17 residues long.

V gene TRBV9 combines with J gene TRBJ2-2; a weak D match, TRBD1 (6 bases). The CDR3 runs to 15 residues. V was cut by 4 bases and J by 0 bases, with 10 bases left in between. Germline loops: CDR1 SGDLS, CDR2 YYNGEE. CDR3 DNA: TGTGCCAGCAGCACTCGGACAGCGAACACCGGGGAGCTGTTTTTT. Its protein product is CASSTRTANTGELFF.

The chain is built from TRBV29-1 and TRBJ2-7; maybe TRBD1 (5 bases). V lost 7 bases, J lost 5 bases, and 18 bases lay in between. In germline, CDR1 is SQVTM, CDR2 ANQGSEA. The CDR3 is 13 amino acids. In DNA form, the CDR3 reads TGCAGCGCAGGGTCAGGAGAGCGAGACGAGCAGTACTTC. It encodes CSAGSGERDEQYF.

The CDR3 DNA reads as TGTGCCAGCTCACCGTTTACAGGGGGATTATTGGGTGAAGCTTTCTTT. Its protein is CASSPFTGGLLGEAFF. The genes are TRBV18 and TRBJ1-1; 8 nucleotides agree with TRBD1. Germline lookup yields CDR1 KGHSH and CDR2 LQKENI. V shed 3 bases and J 7 bases; nucleotides not matched to a gene: 13. The CDR3 extends over 16 amino acids.

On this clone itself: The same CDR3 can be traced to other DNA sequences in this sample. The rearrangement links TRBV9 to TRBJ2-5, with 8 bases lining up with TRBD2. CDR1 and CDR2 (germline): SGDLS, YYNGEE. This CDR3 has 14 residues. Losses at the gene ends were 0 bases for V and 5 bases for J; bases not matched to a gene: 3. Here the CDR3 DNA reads TGTGCCAGCAGCGTAGTAGCGGGGCAGGAGACCCAGTACTTC. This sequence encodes CASSVVAGQETQYF.

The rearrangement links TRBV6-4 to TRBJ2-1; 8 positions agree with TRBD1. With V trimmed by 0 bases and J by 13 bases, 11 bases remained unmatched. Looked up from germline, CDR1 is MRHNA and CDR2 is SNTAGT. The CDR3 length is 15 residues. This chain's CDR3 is CASSDSRGQARPQFF. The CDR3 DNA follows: TGTGCCAGCAGTGACTCGAGGGGACAGGCTCGACCTCAGTTCTTC.

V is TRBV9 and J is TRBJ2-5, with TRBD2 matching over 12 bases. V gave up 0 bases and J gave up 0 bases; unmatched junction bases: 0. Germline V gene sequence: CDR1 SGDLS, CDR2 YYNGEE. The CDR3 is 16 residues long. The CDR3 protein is CASSVGLAGDQETQYF. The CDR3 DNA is TGTGCCAGCAGCGTAGGACTAGCGGGGGACCAAGAGACCCAGTACTTC. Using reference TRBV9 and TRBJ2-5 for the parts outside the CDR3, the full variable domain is DSGVTQTPKHLITATGQRVTLRCSPRSGDLSVYWYQQSLDQGLQFLIQYYNGEERAKGNILERFSAQQFPDLHSELNLSSLELGDSALYFCASSVGLAGDQETQYFGPGTRLLVL.

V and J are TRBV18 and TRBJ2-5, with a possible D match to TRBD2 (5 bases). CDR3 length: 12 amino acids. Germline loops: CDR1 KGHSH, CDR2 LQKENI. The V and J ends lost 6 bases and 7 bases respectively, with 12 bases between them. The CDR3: CASSPEGRTQYF. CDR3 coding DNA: TGTGCCAGCTCTCCCGAGGGCAGGACCCAGTACTTC.

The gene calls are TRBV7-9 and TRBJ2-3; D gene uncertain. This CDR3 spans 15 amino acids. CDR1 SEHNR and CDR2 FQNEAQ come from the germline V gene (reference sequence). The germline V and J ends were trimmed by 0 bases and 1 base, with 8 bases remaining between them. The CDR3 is CASSLAQVGTDTQYF. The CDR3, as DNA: TGTGCCAGCAGCTTAGCGCAGGTGGGCACAGATACGCAGTATTTT.

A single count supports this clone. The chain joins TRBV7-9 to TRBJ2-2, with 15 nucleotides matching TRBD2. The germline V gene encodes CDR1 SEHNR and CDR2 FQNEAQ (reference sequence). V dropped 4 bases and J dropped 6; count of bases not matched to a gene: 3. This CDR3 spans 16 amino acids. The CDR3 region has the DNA TGTGCCAGCAGCTCCGGACTAGCGGGAGGGCCCGGGGAGCTGTTTTTT. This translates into CASSSGLAGGPGELFF.

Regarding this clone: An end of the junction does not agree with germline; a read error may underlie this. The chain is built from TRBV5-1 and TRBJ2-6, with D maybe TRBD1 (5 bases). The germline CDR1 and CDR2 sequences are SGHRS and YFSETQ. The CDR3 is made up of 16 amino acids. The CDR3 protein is CASSLAEHSGANGLTF. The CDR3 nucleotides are TGCGCCAGCAGCTTGGCCGAGCACTCTGGGGCCAACGGCCTGACTTTC. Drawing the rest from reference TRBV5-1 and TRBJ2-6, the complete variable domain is KAGVTQTPRYLIKTRGQQVTLSCSPISGHRSVSWYQQTPGQGLQFLFEYFSETQRNKGNFPGRFSGRQFSNSRSEMNVSTLELGDSALYLCASSLAEHSGANGLTFGAGSRLTVL.

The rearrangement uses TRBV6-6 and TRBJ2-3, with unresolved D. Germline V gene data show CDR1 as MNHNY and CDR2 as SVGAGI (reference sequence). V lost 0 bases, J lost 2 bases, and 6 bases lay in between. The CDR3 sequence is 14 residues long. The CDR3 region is CASSYSGFTDTQYF. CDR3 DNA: TGTGCCAGCAGTTACTCTGGCTTCACAGATACGCAGTATTTT.

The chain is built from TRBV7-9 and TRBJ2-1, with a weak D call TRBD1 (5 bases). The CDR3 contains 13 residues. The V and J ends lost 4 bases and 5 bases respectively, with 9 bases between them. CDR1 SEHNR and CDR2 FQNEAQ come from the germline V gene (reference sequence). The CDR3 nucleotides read TGTGCCAGCAGCTGGTGGGGCAACAATGAGCAGTTCTTC. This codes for CASSWWGNNEQFF. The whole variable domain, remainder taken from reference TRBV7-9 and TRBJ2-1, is DTGVSQNPRHKITKRGQNVTFRCDPISEHNRLYWYRQTLGQGPEFLTYFQNEAQLEKSRLLSDRFSAERPKGSFSTLEIQRTEQGDSAMYLCASSWWGNNEQFFGPGTRLTVL.

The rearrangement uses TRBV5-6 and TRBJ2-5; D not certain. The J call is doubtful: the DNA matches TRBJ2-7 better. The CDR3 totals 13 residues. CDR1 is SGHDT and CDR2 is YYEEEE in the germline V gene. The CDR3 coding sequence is TGTGCCAGCAGCTTGAATGTAGTTAACGAGCAGTACTTC. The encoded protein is CASSLNVVNEQYF.

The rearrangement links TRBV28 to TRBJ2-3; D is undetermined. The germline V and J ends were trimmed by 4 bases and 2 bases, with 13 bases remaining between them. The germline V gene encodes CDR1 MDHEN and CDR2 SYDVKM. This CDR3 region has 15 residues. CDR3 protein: CASSSAARDTDTQYF. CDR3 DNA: TGTGCCAGCAGTTCCGCGGCGAGAGACACAGATACGCAGTATTTT. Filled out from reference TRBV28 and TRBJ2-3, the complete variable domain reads DVKVTQSSRYLVKRTGEKVFLECVQDMDHENMFWYRQDPGLGLRLIYFSYDVKMKEKGDIPEGYSVSREKKERFSLILESASTNQTSMYLCASSSAARDTDTQYFGPGTRLTVL.

CDR3 residues: CASSEALGQGSEKLFF. CDR3 nucleotides: TGTGCCAGCAGTGAAGCTCTAGGACAGGGGAGTGAAAAACTGTTTTTT. This chain connects TRBV6-1 to TRBJ1-4; TRBD1 aligns across 9 bases. There are 16 residues in the CDR3. In germline, CDR1 is MNHNS, CDR2 SASEGT. Unmatched junction bases numbered 6, after V lost 0 bases and J lost 7 bases.

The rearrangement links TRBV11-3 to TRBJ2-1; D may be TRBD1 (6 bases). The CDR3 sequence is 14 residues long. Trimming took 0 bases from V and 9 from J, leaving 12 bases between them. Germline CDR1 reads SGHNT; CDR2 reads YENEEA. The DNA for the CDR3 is TGTGCCAGCAGCTTAGACAGGGGTCGAACTGAGCAGTTCTTC. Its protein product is CASSLDRGRTEQFF. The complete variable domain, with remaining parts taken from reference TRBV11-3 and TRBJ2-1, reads EAGVVQSPRYKIIEKKQPVAFWCNPISGHNTLYWYLQNLGQGPELLIRYENEEAVDDSQLPKDRFSAERLKGVDSTLKIQPAELGDSAVYLCASSLDRGRTEQFFGPGTRLTVL.

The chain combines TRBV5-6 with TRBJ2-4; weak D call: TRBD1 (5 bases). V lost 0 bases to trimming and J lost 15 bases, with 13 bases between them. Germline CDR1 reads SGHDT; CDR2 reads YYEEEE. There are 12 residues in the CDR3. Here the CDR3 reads CASSLGGHGAYF. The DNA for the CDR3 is TGTGCCAGCAGCTTGGGTGGACACGGCGCGTACTTC. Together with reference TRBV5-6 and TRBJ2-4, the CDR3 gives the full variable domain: DAGVTQSPTHLIKTRGQQVTLRCSPKSGHDTVSWYQQALGQGPQFIFQYYEEEERQRGNFPDRFSGHQFPNYSSELNVNALLLGDSALYLCASSLGGHGAYFGAGTRLSVL.

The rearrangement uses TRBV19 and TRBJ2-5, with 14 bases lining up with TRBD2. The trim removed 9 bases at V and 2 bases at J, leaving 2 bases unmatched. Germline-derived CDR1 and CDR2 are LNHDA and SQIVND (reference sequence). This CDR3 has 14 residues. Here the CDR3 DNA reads TGTGCCAGAAGACTAGCGGGGGGGCAAGAGACCCAGTACTTC. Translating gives CARRLAGGQETQYF. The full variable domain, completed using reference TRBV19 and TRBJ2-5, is DGGITQSPKYLFRKEGQNVTLSCEQNLNHDAMYWYRQDPGQGLRLIYYSQIVNDFQKGDIAEGYSVSREKKESFPLTVTSAQKNPTAFYLCARRLAGGQETQYFGPGTRLLVL.

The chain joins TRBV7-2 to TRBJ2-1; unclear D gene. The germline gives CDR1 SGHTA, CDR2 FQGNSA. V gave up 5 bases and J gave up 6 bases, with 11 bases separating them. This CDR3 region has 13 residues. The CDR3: CASSHPTGNEQFF. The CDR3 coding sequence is TGTGCCAGCAGCCACCCGACGGGCAATGAGCAGTTCTTC.